A single sample gave rise to the 23 T cell receptor beta chains below, sequenced in a study of T-cell memory formation after mild COVID-19 (dated by TCRdb to 2020 to 2023). Library preparation used 5' RACE. TCRdb lists the instrument as Illumina NovaSeq 6000. TCRdb trimmed public reads at Q25 via fastp, called clones via MiXCR and kept in-frame beta chains. Each entry merges the rows of one CDR3 protein and shows their most common DNA and genes. The sample profile shows 430,000 or so distinct CDR3 sequences; around 27% of them were found once. Of the sample, around an eighth is held by the ten largest clones. Sequenced sample: PBMCs or a T cell subset sorted from them (not recorded which). The receptors stem from an adult woman who had mild COVID-19 (a few samples of this study predate the infection). The sample titles of this study are shuffled in the database, so cell type and time point are left out; the donor was told from shared clones.

This clonotype was counted between two and nine times. The chain has TRBV10-3 and TRBJ2-3; 13 nucleotides line up with TRBD2. Germline trimming cut 6 bases from V and 4 bases from J; bases unmatched to any gene: 10. Germline CDR1 and CDR2: ENHRY and SYGVKD. The CDR3 extends over 17 amino acids. Written as DNA, the CDR3 is TGTGCCATCAGAGCCGCCCAGGGACTAGCGGGGCCAGATACGCAGTATTTT. Amino acid sequence: CAIRAAQGLAGPDTQYF.

The V gene is TRBV4-2, the J gene TRBJ2-5, with D unresolved. The germline gives CDR1 LGHNA, CDR2 YNFKEQ. This CDR3 contains 13 residues. Trimming cost V 2 bases and J 5 bases, with 9 bases left between them. As DNA, the CDR3 is TGTGCCAGCAGCCAAATTTTGGGGGAGACCCAGTACTTC. As protein: CASSQILGETQYF.

This clonotype was observed a few times. The rearrangement joins TRBV13 to TRBJ2-5; D may be TRBD2 (6 bases). V lost 5 bases, J lost 1 base, and 17 bases lay in between. CDR3 length: 16 residues. Germline CDR1 PRHDT, CDR2 FYEKMQ (reference sequence). For the CDR3, the DNA is TGTGCCAGCAGCCACCGGTCGGCTAGCGTCCAAGAGACCCAGTACTTC. It specifies CASSHRSASVQETQYF. Looking up the rest from reference TRBV13 and TRBJ2-5 gives the full variable domain: AAGVIQSPRHLIKEKRETATLKCYPIPRHDTVYWYQQGPGQDPQFLISFYEKMQSDKGSIPDRFSAQQFSDYHSELNMSSLELGDSALYFCASSHRSASVQETQYFGPGTRLLVL.

This clonotype was observed many times. The chain recombines TRBV7-9 with TRBJ2-1; 8 nucleotides match TRBD2. After removal of 5 bases from V and 8 bases from J, the junction contained 17 bases not matched to a gene. Germline V gene lookup returns CDR1 SEHNR and CDR2 FQNEAQ (reference sequence). This CDR3 contains 17 residues. The CDR3 sequence is CASSPNRGLARLDEQFF. CDR3 coding DNA: TGTGCCAGCAGCCCTAACCGAGGACTAGCCCGTTTGGATGAGCAGTTCTTC.

V is TRBV13 and J is TRBJ1-2, with 7 nucleotides matching TRBD1. The CDR3 runs to 14 residues. J gave up 4 bases and V 10 bases, and 12 bases lay outside the gene matches. Germline assignment: CDR1 PRHDT and CDR2 FYEKMQ (reference sequence). CDR3 in DNA: TGTGCCACCACCATCGGGCAGGGGGGCTATGGCTACACCTTC. Translation: CATTIGQGGYGYTF.

This clonotype was recorded a few times. The V call is TRBV2, the J call TRBJ1-4; D possibly corresponds to TRBD1 (5 bases). The CDR3 loop spans 14 amino acids. V lost 0 bases and J 10 bases, leaving 12 bases between the germline ends. CDR1 and CDR2 (germline): SNHLY, FYNNEI. Written as DNA, the CDR3 is TGTGCCAGCAGTGAAGCGCTAAGCGGGGGAAAACTGTTTTTT. Residues: CASSEALSGGKLFF.

The table lists this clonotype with a few counts. The gene calls are TRBV20-1 and TRBJ2-3; tentative D call: TRBD1 (6 bases). CDR3 size: 14 residues. The V end was cut by 0 bases, the J end by 2 bases, with 9 bases between. The germline V gene encodes CDR1 DFQATT and CDR2 SNEGSKA (reference sequence). The CDR3: CSAREQGYTDTQYF. DNA of the CDR3: TGCAGTGCTAGAGAACAGGGATACACAGATACGCAGTATTTT.

The V gene is TRBV2, the J gene TRBJ2-2, with D possibly being TRBD1 (6 bases). Trimming took 4 bases from V and 3 from J, leaving 12 bases between them. Germline V gives CDR1 SNHLY, CDR2 FYNNEI. The CDR3 is made up of 15 amino acids. The CDR3 protein is CASSGPGVDTGELFF. The CDR3 bases are TGTGCCAGCAGTGGCCCAGGGGTCGACACCGGGGAGCTGTTTTTT.

This clonotype was detected only a few times. The V call is TRBV6-5, the J call TRBJ2-7; 9 nucleotides match TRBD1. The CDR3 contains 14 residues. Germline CDR1 MNHEY, CDR2 SVGAGI. The J segment lost 5 bases and the V segment lost 6 bases, leaving 8 bases of the junction unmatched. CDR3 amino acids: CASRSDRGAHEQYF. The CDR3 coding sequence is TGTGCCAGCAGGTCCGACAGGGGGGCACACGAGCAGTACTTC.

This clonotype was observed a few times. The gene calls are TRBV15 and TRBJ2-3; D could derive from TRBD1 or TRBD2 (6 bases each). This CDR3 region has 14 residues. Trimming pared 2 bases from V and 3 bases from J, leaving 9 bases between. Germline V gene sequence: CDR1 LNHNV, CDR2 YYDKDF (reference sequence). The chain's CDR3 is CATSRKGGTDTQYF. Here the CDR3 DNA reads TGTGCCACCAGCAGAAAAGGGGGGACAGATACGCAGTATTTT.

There are a few counts of this clonotype. The chain recombines TRBV5-1 with TRBJ2-2, with D possibly matching TRBD2 (6 bases). With 6 bases removed from V and 7 bases from J, the gap between germline ends came to 19 bases. The CDR3 spans 15 residues. Germline V CDR1 and CDR2: SGHRS, YFSETQ. DNA of the CDR3: TGCGCCAGCAAGGTATCCGGGGGAGTCGGCGGGGAGCTGTTTTTT. Translated, it gives CASKVSGGVGGELFF.

This clonotype was detected only a few times. This chain uses TRBV12-3 or TRBV12-4 with TRBJ1-5; no definite D call. The CDR3 spans 14 residues. Between the trimmed V and J ends, which lost 1 base and 0 bases, there was a span of 4 bases. The CDR3 here is CASSLGVSNQPQHF. The CDR3 nucleotides are TGTGCCAGCAGTTTAGGTGTTAGCAATCAGCCCCAGCATTTT.

This clonotype has more than one count but fewer than ten. The chain recombines TRBV5-1 with TRBJ2-7; TRBD1 agrees at 7 bases. V gave up 5 bases and J gave up 3 bases; unmatched junction bases: 5. CDR1 SGHRS and CDR2 YFSETQ come from the germline V gene. This CDR3 comprises 13 residues. CDR3 DNA: TGCGCCAGCAGGGACAGGCCTGTCTACGAGCAGTACTTC. This translates into CASRDRPVYEQYF.

CDR3 residues: CASSLRQGPYGYTF. CDR3 DNA: TGCGCCAGCAGCTTGAGACAGGGCCCCTATGGCTACACCTTC. The V and J genes are TRBV5-1 and TRBJ1-2; TRBD1 matches at 7 bases. The CDR3 length is 14 residues. The junction had 4 bases not matched to a gene; V was cut back by 1 base and J by 4 bases. Germline V CDR1 and CDR2: SGHRS, YFSETQ.

The CDR3 coding sequence is TGTGCCAGCAGGGAGAACAGGGGTGAAGCTTTCTTT. Its protein product is CASRENRGEAFF. This rearrangement joins TRBV12-3 or TRBV12-4 to TRBJ1-1; TRBD1 agrees at 7 bases. J was trimmed by 7 bases and V by 6 bases; bases with no gene match: 5. The CDR3 covers 12 residues.

This chain joins TRBV9 and TRBJ2-5; D not certain. V lost 0 bases and J 4 bases, leaving 10 bases between the germline ends. This CDR3 comprises 14 residues. Germline V lookup: CDR1 SGDLS, CDR2 YYNGEE. CDR3 amino acids: CASSVGLTSETQYF. CDR3 nucleotides: TGTGCCAGCAGCGTAGGATTGACTTCAGAGACCCAGTACTTC.

This clonotype was found a few times. V is TRBV6-5 and J is TRBJ1-1; the D is unclear. CDR1 MNHEY and CDR2 SVGAGI come from the germline V gene. Trimming removed 4 bases at V and 0 bases at J, with 6 bases between. The CDR3 has 13 amino acids. The chain's CDR3 is CASSFTVNTEAFF. The CDR3 DNA follows: TGTGCCAGCAGTTTTACAGTGAACACTGAAGCTTTCTTT.

The chain carries TRBV5-1 and TRBJ2-7; a possible D gene is TRBD1 (6 bases). The CDR3 is 13 residues long. Germline loops: CDR1 SGHRS, CDR2 YFSETQ. Trimming removed 4 bases at V and 6 bases at J, with 14 bases between. CDR3 region: CASSPQGWREQYF. In DNA form, the CDR3 reads TGCGCCAGCAGCCCGCAGGGGTGGCGCGAGCAGTACTTC.

The chain uses TRBV7-2 and TRBJ2-5; possible D gene TRBD1, 5 bases. Germline-derived CDR1 and CDR2 are SGHTA and FQGNSA. Trimming cost V 2 bases and J 2 bases, with 21 bases left between them. The CDR3 runs 18 residues. CDR3 nucleotides: TGTGCCAGCAGCTTAACAGGCCCCCTTGAGGTGCGGCAAGAGACCCAGTACTTC. Translating it yields CASSLTGPLEVRQETQYF.

The rearrangement joins TRBV12-3 or TRBV12-4 to TRBJ2-2; no clear D gene. CDR3 size: 14 residues. V gave up 2 bases and J gave up 3 bases, with 7 bases separating them. The CDR3 DNA follows: TGTGCCAGCAGTTTAAACAGTTACACCGGGGAGCTGTTTTTT. Residues: CASSLNSYTGELFF.

This clonotype occurred a few times. The rearrangement uses TRBV12-3 or TRBV12-4 and TRBJ1-2, with D hard to call. This CDR3 contains 14 residues. Trimming left V 7 bases short and J 2 bases short, with 14 bases between. The CDR3 sequence is CASTLMLGNYGYTF. Written as DNA, the CDR3 is TGTGCCAGCACCCTTATGCTAGGGAACTATGGCTACACCTTC.

This clonotype has a handful of counts. V and J are TRBV29-1 and TRBJ2-2; 7 nucleotides align to TRBD2. The CDR3 is made up of 14 amino acids. V lost 6 bases, J lost 1 base, and 5 bases stayed unmatched. Germline V lookup: CDR1 SQVTM, CDR2 ANQGSEA. The CDR3 loop reads CSVAGLQNTGELFF. The CDR3 DNA reads as TGCAGCGTAGCGGGACTACAGAACACCGGGGAGCTGTTTTTT.

The rearrangement joins TRBV7-3 to TRBJ2-2, with D hard to call. Germline assignment: CDR1 SGHTA and CDR2 FQGTGA. Trimming left V 5 bases short and J 7 bases short, with 11 bases between. CDR3 length equals 13 residues. The CDR3 nucleotides read TGTGCCAGCAGCCCGCAAGTAGGCGGGGAGCTGTTTTTT. Protein product: CASSPQVGGELFF.